The clone carrying this T cell receptor (beta chain) was found many times. Its antigen is still unknown. The data belong to a study of blood T cells in healthy people across ages. PCR was performed a second time for about 6 to 12 cycles using a sample-barcoded 5' primer and a J-beta primer mix. MiXCR was run by TCRdb on the 5' RACE reads, yielding one entry per CDR3 protein. Of some 930,000 distinct CDR3 sequences detected, under 35% appear once; the ten largest clones hold approximately 10%. The CDR3 has 15 residues. Germline V CDR1 and CDR2: LGHDT, YNNKEL (reference sequence). V was pared by 4 bases and J by 5 bases, with 17 bases between. Findings and limits, study-wide: Per million T cells, TCR beta diversity dropped roughly linearly as age increased.

These data were also reused for a study on T cells of mothers and their children. That work states: The study sampled three healthy Caucasian mothers and their six children.

The TCR comes from a woman between 35 and 50 years old in good health. The chain carries TRBV3-1 and TRBJ2-5; D is uncertain. Sequencing used blood. CDR3 sequence: CASSLVQSGWETQYF. CDR3 nucleotides: TGTGCCAGCAGCCTCGTCCAATCCGGATGGGAGACCCAGTACTTC.